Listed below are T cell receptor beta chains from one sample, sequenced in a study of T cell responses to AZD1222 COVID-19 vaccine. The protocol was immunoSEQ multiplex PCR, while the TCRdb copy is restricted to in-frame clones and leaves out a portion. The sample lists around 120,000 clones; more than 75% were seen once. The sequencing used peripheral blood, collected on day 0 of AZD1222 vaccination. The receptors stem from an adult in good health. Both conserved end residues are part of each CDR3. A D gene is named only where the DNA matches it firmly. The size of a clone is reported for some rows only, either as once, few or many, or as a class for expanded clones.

cdr3_nt: TGTGCCACCAGCAGAGAGTGGGGCAATCAGCCCCAGCATTTT; cdr3_aa: CATSREWGNQPQHF; v_call: TRBV15; j_call: TRBJ1-5; d_call: NA; clone_size: NA; cdr3_length: 14
cdr3_nt: TGTGCCAGCAGCCAAGGTTCACTAGCGGGGACGTTGAGCTCCTACAATGAGCAGTTCTTC; cdr3_aa: CASSQGSLAGTLSSYNEQFF; v_call: TRBV4-2; j_call: TRBJ2-1; d_call: TRBD2; clone_size: NA; cdr3_length: 20
cdr3_nt: TGTGCCAGCAGCAGGGACTACCAAGAGACCCAGTACTTC; cdr3_aa: CASSRDYQETQYF; v_call: TRBV7-2; j_call: TRBJ2-5; d_call: NA; clone_size: NA; cdr3_length: 13
cdr3_nt: TGTGCCAGCAGCGTAGGCCGACGTGGAAACACCATATATTTT; cdr3_aa: CASSVGRRGNTIYF; v_call: TRBV9; j_call: TRBJ1-3; d_call: NA; clone_size: NA; cdr3_length: 14
cdr3_nt: TGCAGCGGACGGGTAGGGGGCACTGAAGCTTTCTTT; cdr3_aa: CSGRVGGTEAFF; v_call: TRBV29-1; j_call: TRBJ1-1; d_call: NA; clone_size: NA; cdr3_length: 12
cdr3_nt: TGCGCCAGCATTTCTCCCGGGGGTACTGAAGCTTTCTTT; cdr3_aa: CASISPGGTEAFF; v_call: TRBV5-1; j_call: TRBJ1-1; d_call: NA; clone_size: NA; cdr3_length: 13
cdr3_nt: TGCGCCAGCAGACAGGACTACGGAGGGACCGGGGAGCTGTTTTTT; cdr3_aa: CASRQDYGGTGELFF; v_call: TRBV5-1; j_call: TRBJ2-2; d_call: NA; clone_size: NA; cdr3_length: 15
cdr3_nt: TGTGCCAGCAGCCAATACAGGGGAACTGAAGCTTTCTTT; cdr3_aa: CASSQYRGTEAFF; v_call: TRBV14; j_call: TRBJ1-1; d_call: TRBD1; clone_size: NA; cdr3_length: 13
cdr3_nt: TGTGCCAGCAGCCAACTCACTGTCCCTTCCTACGAGCAGTACTTC; cdr3_aa: CASSQLTVPSYEQYF; v_call: TRBV14; j_call: TRBJ2-7; d_call: NA; clone_size: NA; cdr3_length: 15
cdr3_nt: TGTGCCTGGAGACCCTCGGGGTGGGGGCTTGGGGCCAACGTCCTGACTTTC; cdr3_aa: CAWRPSGWGLGANVLTF; v_call: TRBV30; j_call: TRBJ2-6; d_call: NA; clone_size: NA; cdr3_length: 17
cdr3_nt: TGTGCCAGCAGCCAATTCCAGGGAAGGAGGGGTGAAGCTTTCTTT; cdr3_aa: CASSQFQGRRGEAFF; v_call: TRBV3-1/TRBV3-2; j_call: TRBJ1-1; d_call: NA; clone_size: NA; cdr3_length: 15
cdr3_nt: TGTGCCAGCAGCTCCTTTTGGAGTTCTAACTATGACTACACCTTC; cdr3_aa: CASSSFWSSNYDYTF; v_call: TRBV7-2; j_call: TRBJ1-2; d_call: NA; clone_size: NA; cdr3_length: 15
cdr3_nt: TGTGCCACTAGACGGACTGCGGAGCAGTACTTC; cdr3_aa: CATRRTAEQYF; v_call: TRBV6-5; j_call: TRBJ2-7; d_call: NA; clone_size: once; cdr3_length: 11
cdr3_nt: TGTGCCATCAGGACCGGGACAGGGATACGTTACGAGCAGTACTTC; cdr3_aa: CAIRTGTGIRYEQYF; v_call: TRBV10-3; j_call: TRBJ2-7; d_call: TRBD1; clone_size: few; cdr3_length: 15
cdr3_nt: TGTGCCAGCAGCACGACAGGGCCCTCCTACGAGCAGTACTTC; cdr3_aa: CASSTTGPSYEQYF; v_call: TRBV11-2; j_call: TRBJ2-7; d_call: TRBD1; clone_size: NA; cdr3_length: 14
cdr3_nt: TGTGCCAGCATCCCGCAGGTGAGCAGGCAGAGTGGCTACACCTTC; cdr3_aa: CASIPQVSRQSGYTF; v_call: TRBV6-5; j_call: TRBJ1-2; d_call: NA; clone_size: NA; cdr3_length: 15
cdr3_nt: TGTGCCAGCAGTTACTCAACCGGACAGGGGGGGGACACTGAAGCTTTCTTT; cdr3_aa: CASSYSTGQGGDTEAFF; v_call: TRBV6-7; j_call: TRBJ1-1; d_call: TRBD1; clone_size: NA; cdr3_length: 17
cdr3_nt: TGCGCCAGCAGCGGCGTGGCGGGGGGGCTGGGAGATACGCAGTATTTT; cdr3_aa: CASSGVAGGLGDTQYF; v_call: TRBV5-1; j_call: TRBJ2-3; d_call: TRBD2; clone_size: few; cdr3_length: 16
cdr3_nt: TGCGCCAGCAGTGGACAGGGAATACCTTTATGCTATGGCTACACCTTC; cdr3_aa: CASSGQGIPLCYGYTF; v_call: TRBV10-1; j_call: TRBJ1-2; d_call: TRBD1; clone_size: NA; cdr3_length: 16
cdr3_nt: TGTGCCAGCAGCTGGGACTCCACCTATGGCTACACCTTC; cdr3_aa: CASSWDSTYGYTF; v_call: TRBV5-4; j_call: TRBJ1-2; d_call: NA; clone_size: NA; cdr3_length: 13
cdr3_nt: TGTGCCAGCAGCCGGGGGGGGGACTATGGCTACACCTTC; cdr3_aa: CASSRGGDYGYTF; v_call: TRBV6-5; j_call: TRBJ1-2; d_call: NA; clone_size: NA; cdr3_length: 13
cdr3_nt: TGTGCCAGCTTGGGACAGGGAATGAACACTGAAGCTTTCTTT; cdr3_aa: CASLGQGMNTEAFF; v_call: TRBV6-5; j_call: TRBJ1-1; d_call: TRBD1; clone_size: NA; cdr3_length: 14
cdr3_nt: TGCGCCAGCAGCCACTCGTGGGGCGCCTCGGGAGGTCAGCCCCAGCATTTT; cdr3_aa: CASSHSWGASGGQPQHF; v_call: TRBV4-1; j_call: TRBJ1-5; d_call: NA; clone_size: NA; cdr3_length: 17
cdr3_nt: TGTGCCAGCAGCGGCTGGACCGAAGTCGACTATGGCTACACCTTC; cdr3_aa: CASSGWTEVDYGYTF; v_call: TRBV7-9; j_call: TRBJ1-2; d_call: NA; clone_size: NA; cdr3_length: 15
cdr3_nt: TGTGCCAGCAGCTTTCGGATCTGGGAGGCTTTCTTT; cdr3_aa: CASSFRIWEAFF; v_call: TRBV3-1/TRBV3-2; j_call: TRBJ1-1; d_call: NA; clone_size: NA; cdr3_length: 12
cdr3_nt: TGTGCCAGCAGCAAAATAAAGGGGCCTAGGGGCCATCATGAGGAAGCTTTCTTT; cdr3_aa: CASSKIKGPRGHHEEAFF; v_call: TRBV21-1; j_call: TRBJ1-1; d_call: NA; clone_size: few; cdr3_length: 18
cdr3_nt: TGTGCCAGCAGGAGGGGTCAAGAGACCCAGTACTTC; cdr3_aa: CASRRGQETQYF; v_call: TRBV3-1/TRBV3-2; j_call: TRBJ2-5; d_call: NA; clone_size: once; cdr3_length: 12
cdr3_nt: TGTGCTAGTGGGTGGGGGGTGGACACTGAAGCTTTCTTT; cdr3_aa: CASGWGVDTEAFF; v_call: TRBV12-5; j_call: TRBJ1-1; d_call: NA; clone_size: NA; cdr3_length: 13
cdr3_nt: TGCGCCAGCAGCTTGGTAGGGGGGGCCGGCGGAGAGCAGTTCTTC; cdr3_aa: CASSLVGGAGGEQFF; v_call: TRBV5-1; j_call: TRBJ2-1; d_call: NA; clone_size: NA; cdr3_length: 15
cdr3_nt: TGCGCCAGCAGCCAAGATTTGGGACAGCTGCGGGGCTATGGCTACACCTTC; cdr3_aa: CASSQDLGQLRGYGYTF; v_call: TRBV4-1; j_call: TRBJ1-2; d_call: TRBD1; clone_size: NA; cdr3_length: 17
cdr3_nt: TGTGCCAGCAGCCGAGAGGTCTATGAGCAGTTCTTC; cdr3_aa: CASSREVYEQFF; v_call: TRBV3-1/TRBV3-2; j_call: TRBJ2-1; d_call: NA; clone_size: NA; cdr3_length: 12
cdr3_nt: TGTGCCAGTAGCCGCGGGACAGGGTCGTCCTCCCTCCACTTT; cdr3_aa: CASSRGTGSSSLHF; v_call: TRBV19; j_call: TRBJ1-6; d_call: TRBD1; clone_size: NA; cdr3_length: 14
cdr3_nt: TGTGCCAGCAGAAACTCCGGGACAGGGCCCACCGGGGAGCTGTTTTTT; cdr3_aa: CASRNSGTGPTGELFF; v_call: TRBV4-2; j_call: TRBJ2-2; d_call: TRBD1; clone_size: NA; cdr3_length: 16
cdr3_nt: TGTGCCAGCAGGCCGGACTATGGCTACACCTTC; cdr3_aa: CASRPDYGYTF; v_call: TRBV2; j_call: TRBJ1-2; d_call: NA; clone_size: NA; cdr3_length: 11
cdr3_nt: TGTGCCAGCAGTGACCCTGGAGAGGATGAGCAGTACTTC; cdr3_aa: CASSDPGEDEQYF; v_call: TRBV28; j_call: TRBJ2-7; d_call: NA; clone_size: NA; cdr3_length: 13
cdr3_nt: TGTGCCAGAAGCTTGGCCCACAGGGGCCATCAGCCCCAGCATTTT; cdr3_aa: CARSLAHRGHQPQHF; v_call: TRBV5-3; j_call: TRBJ1-5; d_call: TRBD1; clone_size: NA; cdr3_length: 15
cdr3_nt: TGTGCCACCAGAGCAGGACAGTTAGGTTACGAGCAGTACTTC; cdr3_aa: CATRAGQLGYEQYF; v_call: TRBV6-5; j_call: TRBJ2-7; d_call: NA; clone_size: NA; cdr3_length: 14
cdr3_nt: TGTGCCAGCAGTGAATGGGTCAGTAGGGATTCACCCCTCCACTTT; cdr3_aa: CASSEWVSRDSPLHF; v_call: TRBV6-1; j_call: TRBJ1-6; d_call: NA; clone_size: NA; cdr3_length: 15
cdr3_nt: TGTGCCAGCTCAATACAGGGCGTAGGAGTAAGAAACACCATATATTTT; cdr3_aa: CASSIQGVGVRNTIYF; v_call: TRBV18; j_call: TRBJ1-3; d_call: NA; clone_size: NA; cdr3_length: 16
cdr3_nt: TGCGCCAGCAGCCAGCCGGACAGAGTCACCGGGGAGCTGTTTTTT; cdr3_aa: CASSQPDRVTGELFF; v_call: TRBV4-1; j_call: TRBJ2-2; d_call: NA; clone_size: NA; cdr3_length: 15
cdr3_nt: TGTGCCAGCAGCCTTAGCGTCATGGGCACCGGGGAGCTGTTTTTT; cdr3_aa: CASSLSVMGTGELFF; v_call: TRBV4-2; j_call: TRBJ2-2; d_call: NA; clone_size: many; cdr3_length: 15
cdr3_nt: TGTGCCAGCAGCACAACGGGGCAGTATCCAGATACGCAGTATTTT; cdr3_aa: CASSTTGQYPDTQYF; v_call: TRBV21-1; j_call: TRBJ2-3; d_call: NA; clone_size: NA; cdr3_length: 15
cdr3_nt: TGTGCCAGCAGCCTGACAGAGCCGTCCTACGAGCAGTACTTC; cdr3_aa: CASSLTEPSYEQYF; v_call: TRBV6-2/TRBV6-3; j_call: TRBJ2-7; d_call: NA; clone_size: few; cdr3_length: 14
cdr3_nt: TGTGCCAGTAAAATGGCGGCTGGAAACACCATATATTTT; cdr3_aa: CASKMAAGNTIYF; v_call: TRBV19; j_call: TRBJ1-3; d_call: NA; clone_size: NA; cdr3_length: 13
cdr3_nt: TGTGCCAGCAGCCAAGCTTTTGGGAGAAACACCATATATTTT; cdr3_aa: CASSQAFGRNTIYF; v_call: TRBV3-1/TRBV3-2; j_call: TRBJ1-3; d_call: NA; clone_size: NA; cdr3_length: 14
cdr3_nt: TGTGCCAGCAGCGTAGAAGGAAGCCTACCTGAAGCTTTCTTT; cdr3_aa: CASSVEGSLPEAFF; v_call: TRBV9; j_call: TRBJ1-1; d_call: NA; clone_size: NA; cdr3_length: 14
cdr3_nt: TGTGCCAGCTCACAACAGGGGGCCTTAGCCAAAAACATTCAGTACTTC; cdr3_aa: CASSQQGALAKNIQYF; v_call: TRBV18; j_call: TRBJ2-4; d_call: TRBD1; clone_size: NA; cdr3_length: 16
cdr3_nt: TGCGCCAGCAGCCCCGGACTGAATAATTCACCCCTCCACTTT; cdr3_aa: CASSPGLNNSPLHF; v_call: TRBV4-1; j_call: TRBJ1-6; d_call: NA; clone_size: NA; cdr3_length: 14
cdr3_nt: TGCAGTGCCCCCGTAAAGGATACGCAGTATTTT; cdr3_aa: CSAPVKDTQYF; v_call: TRBV20-1; j_call: TRBJ2-3; d_call: NA; clone_size: NA; cdr3_length: 11
cdr3_nt: TGTGCCATCAGTGATACAGCCTACACCAGCTATGGTTACACCTTC; cdr3_aa: CAISDTAYTSYGYTF; v_call: TRBV10-3; j_call: TRBJ1-2; d_call: NA; clone_size: once; cdr3_length: 15
cdr3_nt: TGCGCCAGCAGCTTTCAGGGGACAGATACGCAGTATTTT; cdr3_aa: CASSFQGTDTQYF; v_call: TRBV5-1; j_call: TRBJ2-3; d_call: NA; clone_size: NA; cdr3_length: 13
cdr3_nt: TGTGCCAGCAACAAAGCGGGGGGCAGGAATGAGCAGTTCTTC; cdr3_aa: CASNKAGGRNEQFF; v_call: TRBV6-5; j_call: TRBJ2-1; d_call: TRBD2; clone_size: once; cdr3_length: 14
cdr3_nt: TGTGCCAGTAGTATAGCAAGGGAGTTTAAGTTGTTCTTT; cdr3_aa: CASSIAREFKLFF; v_call: TRBV19; j_call: TRBJ1-1; d_call: NA; clone_size: once; cdr3_length: 13
cdr3_nt: TGTGCCAGCAGTGAAGCCTTTTCCGGGACCAAAGCTTTCTTT; cdr3_aa: CASSEAFSGTKAFF; v_call: TRBV6-1; j_call: TRBJ1-1; d_call: NA; clone_size: NA; cdr3_length: 14
cdr3_nt: TGTGCCAGTAGTATAAGGAGGCGGGGGGCGAGACAAGAGACCCAGTACTTC; cdr3_aa: CASSIRRRGARQETQYF; v_call: TRBV19; j_call: TRBJ2-5; d_call: TRBD2; clone_size: NA; cdr3_length: 17
cdr3_nt: TGTGCCTGGAGCTTGACAGGGGTTGAAGGCTACACCTTC; cdr3_aa: CAWSLTGVEGYTF; v_call: TRBV30; j_call: TRBJ1-2; d_call: TRBD1; clone_size: NA; cdr3_length: 13
cdr3_nt: TGTGCCAGTAGTACCTACAATGAGCAGTTCTTC; cdr3_aa: CASSTYNEQFF; v_call: TRBV19; j_call: TRBJ2-1; d_call: NA; clone_size: NA; cdr3_length: 11
cdr3_nt: TGTGCCAGTAGTAGTCAGGGGCCGGGTCGGAACGAGCAGTACTTC; cdr3_aa: CASSSQGPGRNEQYF; v_call: TRBV19; j_call: TRBJ2-7; d_call: NA; clone_size: NA; cdr3_length: 15
cdr3_nt: TGTGCCAGCAGTCAAGGAGGCCCCATGGGGACTGAAGCTTTCTTT; cdr3_aa: CASSQGGPMGTEAFF; v_call: TRBV3-1/TRBV3-2; j_call: TRBJ1-1; d_call: NA; clone_size: NA; cdr3_length: 15
cdr3_nt: TGTGCCAGCAGTTCCGCCTTGGGGACACCTGGGGAAAATGAGCAGTTCTTC; cdr3_aa: CASSSALGTPGENEQFF; v_call: TRBV28; j_call: TRBJ2-1; d_call: NA; clone_size: NA; cdr3_length: 17